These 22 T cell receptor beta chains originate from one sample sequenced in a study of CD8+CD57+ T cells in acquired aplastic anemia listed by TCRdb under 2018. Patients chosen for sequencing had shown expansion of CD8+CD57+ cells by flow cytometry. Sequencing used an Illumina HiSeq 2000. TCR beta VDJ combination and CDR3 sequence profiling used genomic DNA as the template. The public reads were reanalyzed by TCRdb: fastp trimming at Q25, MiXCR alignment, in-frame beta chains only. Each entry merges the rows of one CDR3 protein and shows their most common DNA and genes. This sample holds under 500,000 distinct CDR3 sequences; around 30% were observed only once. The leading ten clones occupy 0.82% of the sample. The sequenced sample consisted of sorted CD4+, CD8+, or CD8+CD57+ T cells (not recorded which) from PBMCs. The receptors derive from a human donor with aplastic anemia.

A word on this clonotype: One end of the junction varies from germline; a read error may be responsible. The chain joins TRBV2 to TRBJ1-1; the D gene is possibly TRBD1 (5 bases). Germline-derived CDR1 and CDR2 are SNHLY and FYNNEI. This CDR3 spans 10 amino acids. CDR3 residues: CAGGGTEAFF. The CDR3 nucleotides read TGCGCCGGGGGGGGAACTGAAGCTTTCTTT.

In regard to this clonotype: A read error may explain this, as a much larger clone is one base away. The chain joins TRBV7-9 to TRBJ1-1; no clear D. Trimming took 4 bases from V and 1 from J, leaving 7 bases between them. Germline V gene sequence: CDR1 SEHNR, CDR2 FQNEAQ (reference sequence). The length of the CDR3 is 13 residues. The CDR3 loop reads CASSYTRNTEAFF. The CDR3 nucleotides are TGTGCCAGCAGCTACACCCGGAACACTGAAGCTTTCTTT.

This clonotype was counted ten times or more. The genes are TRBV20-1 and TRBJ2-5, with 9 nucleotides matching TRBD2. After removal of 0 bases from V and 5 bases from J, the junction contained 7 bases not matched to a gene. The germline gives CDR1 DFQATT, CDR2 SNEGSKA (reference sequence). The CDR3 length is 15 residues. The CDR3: CSARDPLAGWETQYF. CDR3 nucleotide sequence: TGCAGTGCTAGAGATCCTCTAGCGGGATGGGAGACCCAGTACTTC.

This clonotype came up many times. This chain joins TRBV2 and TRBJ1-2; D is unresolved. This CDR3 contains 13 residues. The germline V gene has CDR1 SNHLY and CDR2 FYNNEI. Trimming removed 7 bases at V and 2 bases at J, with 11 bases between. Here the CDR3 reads CASKSDVNYGYTF. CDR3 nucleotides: TGTGCCAGCAAGTCGGACGTGAACTATGGCTACACCTTC.

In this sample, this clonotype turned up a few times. In DNA form, the CDR3 reads TGTGCCTGGACACCGACAGGGGCTTCACCCCTCCACTTT. Its protein product is CAWTPTGASPLHF. The gene calls are TRBV30 and TRBJ1-6; 8 bases fit TRBD1. CDR3 size: 13 residues. From germline, CDR1 is GTSNPN and CDR2 SVGIG (reference sequence). J was trimmed by 9 bases and V by 4 bases; bases with no gene match: 5.

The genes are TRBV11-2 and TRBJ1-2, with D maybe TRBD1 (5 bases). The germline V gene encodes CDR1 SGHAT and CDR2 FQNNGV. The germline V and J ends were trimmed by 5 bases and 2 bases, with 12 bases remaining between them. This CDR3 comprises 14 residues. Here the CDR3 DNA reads TGTGCCAGCAGCCTCCGGACATCCAACTATGGCTACACCTTC. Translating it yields CASSLRTSNYGYTF.

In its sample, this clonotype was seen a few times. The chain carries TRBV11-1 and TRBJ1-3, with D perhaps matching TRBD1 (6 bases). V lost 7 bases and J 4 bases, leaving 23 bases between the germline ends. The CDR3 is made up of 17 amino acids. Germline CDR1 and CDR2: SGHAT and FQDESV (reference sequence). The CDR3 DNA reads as TGTGCCAGCAAAACAGGACGCAACCCCACAGGGGGAAACACCATATATTTT. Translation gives CASKTGRNPTGGNTIYF.

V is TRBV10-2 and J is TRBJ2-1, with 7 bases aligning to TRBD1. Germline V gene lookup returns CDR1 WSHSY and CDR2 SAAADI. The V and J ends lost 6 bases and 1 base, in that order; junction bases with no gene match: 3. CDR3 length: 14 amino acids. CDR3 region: CASRIQGSYNEQFF. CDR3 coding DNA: TGCGCCAGCAGAATACAGGGGTCCTACAATGAGCAGTTCTTC.

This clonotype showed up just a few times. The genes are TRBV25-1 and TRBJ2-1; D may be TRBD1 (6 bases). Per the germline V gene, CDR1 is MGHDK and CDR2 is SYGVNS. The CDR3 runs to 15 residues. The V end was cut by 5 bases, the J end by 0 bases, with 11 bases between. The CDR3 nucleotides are TGTGCCAGCAGTCACACGGACAGCTCCTACAATGAGCAGTTCTTC. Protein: CASSHTDSSYNEQFF.

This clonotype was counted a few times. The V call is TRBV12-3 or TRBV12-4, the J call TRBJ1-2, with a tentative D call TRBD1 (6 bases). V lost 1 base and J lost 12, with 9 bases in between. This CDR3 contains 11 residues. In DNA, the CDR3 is TGTGCCAGCAGTTTAGGCCAGGGGAACACCTTC. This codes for CASSLGQGNTF.

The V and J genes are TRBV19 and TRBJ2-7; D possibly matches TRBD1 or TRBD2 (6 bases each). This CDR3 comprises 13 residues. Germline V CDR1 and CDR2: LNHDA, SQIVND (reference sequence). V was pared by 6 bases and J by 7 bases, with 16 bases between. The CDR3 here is CASRGGTSGEQYF. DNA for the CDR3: TGTGCCAGTAGAGGGGGGACATCGGGGGAGCAGTACTTC. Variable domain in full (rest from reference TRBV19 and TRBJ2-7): DGGITQSPKYLFRKEGQNVTLSCEQNLNHDAMYWYRQDPGQGLRLIYYSQIVNDFQKGDIAEGYSVSREKKESFPLTVTSAQKNPTAFYLCASRGGTSGEQYFGPGTRLTVT.

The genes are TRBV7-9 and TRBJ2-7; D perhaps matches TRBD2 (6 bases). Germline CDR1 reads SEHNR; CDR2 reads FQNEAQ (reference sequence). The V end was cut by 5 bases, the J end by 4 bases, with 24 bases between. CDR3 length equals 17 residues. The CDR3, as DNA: TGTGCCAGCAGCCGACTAAGCTGGGGGGACTTTTTATACGAGCAGTACTTC. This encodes CASSRLSWGDFLYEQYF.

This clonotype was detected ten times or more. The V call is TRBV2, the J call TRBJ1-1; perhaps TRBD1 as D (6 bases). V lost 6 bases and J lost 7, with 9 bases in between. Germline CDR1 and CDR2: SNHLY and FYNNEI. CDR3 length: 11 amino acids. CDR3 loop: CASREDSEAFF. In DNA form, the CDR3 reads TGTGCCAGCAGAGAGGACAGTGAAGCTTTCTTT.

The CDR3 nucleotides read TGTGCCACCAGCAGGACAGGGAGCTCTGGAAACACCTTC. This gives the protein CATSRTGSSGNTF. The chain combines TRBV15 with TRBJ1-2, with 7 nucleotides matching TRBD1. The ends lost 3 bases at V and 12 bases at J; junction bases unmatched: 10. Germline V lookup: CDR1 LNHNV, CDR2 YYDKDF (reference sequence). The CDR3 loop spans 13 amino acids.

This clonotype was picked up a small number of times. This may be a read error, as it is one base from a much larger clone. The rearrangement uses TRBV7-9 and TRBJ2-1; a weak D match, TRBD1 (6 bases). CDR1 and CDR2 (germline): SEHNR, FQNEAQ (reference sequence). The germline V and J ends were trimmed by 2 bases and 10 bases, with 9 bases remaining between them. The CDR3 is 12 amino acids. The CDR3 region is CASSLNRDEQFF. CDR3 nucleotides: TGTGCCAGCAGCTTAAACAGGGACGAGCAGTTCTTC.

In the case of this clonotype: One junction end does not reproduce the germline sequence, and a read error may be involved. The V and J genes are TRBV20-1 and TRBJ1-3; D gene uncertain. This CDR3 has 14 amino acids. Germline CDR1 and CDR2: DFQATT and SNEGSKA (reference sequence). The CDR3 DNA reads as TGCAGTGCTAGAGATTTGGGTCTCGGAAGCACCATATATTTT. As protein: CSARDLGLGSTIYF.

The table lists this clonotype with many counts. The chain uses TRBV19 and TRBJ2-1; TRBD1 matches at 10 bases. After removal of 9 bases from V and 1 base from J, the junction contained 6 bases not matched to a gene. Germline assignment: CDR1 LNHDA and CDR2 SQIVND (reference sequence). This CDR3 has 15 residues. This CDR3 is CASADRGGSYNEQFF. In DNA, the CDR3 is TGTGCCAGCGCGGACAGGGGGGGATCCTACAATGAGCAGTTCTTC. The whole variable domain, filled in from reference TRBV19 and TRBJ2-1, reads DGGITQSPKYLFRKEGQNVTLSCEQNLNHDAMYWYRQDPGQGLRLIYYSQIVNDFQKGDIAEGYSVSREKKESFPLTVTSAQKNPTAFYLCASADRGGSYNEQFFGPGTRLTVL.

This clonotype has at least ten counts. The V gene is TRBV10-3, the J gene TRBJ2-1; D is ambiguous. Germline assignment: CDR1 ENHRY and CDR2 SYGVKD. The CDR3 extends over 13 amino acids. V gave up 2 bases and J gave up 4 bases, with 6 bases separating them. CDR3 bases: TGTGCCATCAGTGAGGTCGGGTACAATGAGCAGTTCTTC. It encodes CAISEVGYNEQFF.

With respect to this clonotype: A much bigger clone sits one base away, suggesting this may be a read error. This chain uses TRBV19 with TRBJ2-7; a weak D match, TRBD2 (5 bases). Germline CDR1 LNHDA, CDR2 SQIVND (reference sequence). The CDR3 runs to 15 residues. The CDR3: CASGMKLGGAYEQYF. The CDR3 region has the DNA TGTGCCAGTGGTATGAAACTAGGCGGAGCCTACGAGCAGTACTTC.

The CDR3 nucleotides are TGTGCCAGCAGCCTAGGCGGACTAGTTTACGAGCAGTACTTC. Its protein is CASSLGGLVYEQYF. V is TRBV10-3 and J is TRBJ2-7; the match to TRBD2 covers 7 bases. Losses at the gene ends were 10 bases for V and 4 bases for J; bases not matched to a gene: 13. Germline V lookup: CDR1 ENHRY, CDR2 SYGVKD. The CDR3 extends over 14 amino acids.

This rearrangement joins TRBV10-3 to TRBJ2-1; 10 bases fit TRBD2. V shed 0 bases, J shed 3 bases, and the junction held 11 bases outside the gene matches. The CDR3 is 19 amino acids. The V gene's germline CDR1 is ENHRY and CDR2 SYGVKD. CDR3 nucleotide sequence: TGTGCCATCAGTGAGTCGAATAGGGCTAGCGGGAGTTTCTACAATGAGCAGTTCTTC. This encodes CAISESNRASGSFYNEQFF.

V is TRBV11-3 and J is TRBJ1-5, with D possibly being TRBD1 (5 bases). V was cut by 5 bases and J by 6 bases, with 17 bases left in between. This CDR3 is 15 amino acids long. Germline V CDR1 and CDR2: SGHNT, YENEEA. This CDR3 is CASSARDDLGQPQHF. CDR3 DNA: TGTGCCAGCAGCGCCAGGGACGACCTCGGTCAGCCCCAGCATTTT.